Listed below are T cell receptor beta chains from one sample, sequenced in a study of cytomegalovirus exposure and HLA in healthy donors. The repertoire was sequenced with immunoSEQ multiplex PCR; TCRdb's copy has only in-frame clones and lacks some. Of approximately 68,000 clones in the sample, around 75% were seen once. Sequenced material: PBMCs. Receptors originate from a woman aged 25-40 years in good health and CMV-seropositive. Both conserved end residues are part of each CDR3. A D gene is named only where the DNA matches it firmly. Size is omitted from some rows. Given values are once, few, many or a class for expanded clones.

v_call,clone_size,d_call,j_call,cdr3_aa,cdr3_nt
TRBV27,NA,NA,TRBJ1-3,CASARDVGSGNTIYF,TGTGCCAGCGCCCGGGATGTAGGCTCTGGAAACACCATATATTTT
TRBV7-3,NA,NA,TRBJ2-2,CASSSRQNTGELFF,TGTGCCAGCAGCTCAAGACAGAACACCGGGGAGCTGTTTTTT
TRBV6-4,NA,TRBD2,TRBJ2-7,CASGGLAGGPSYEQYF,TGTGCCAGCGGGGGACTAGCGGGAGGTCCCTCCTACGAGCAGTACTTC
TRBV30,NA,TRBD2,TRBJ2-1,CAWSVGTSGSRAYNEQFF,TGTGCCTGGAGTGTTGGGACTAGCGGGAGTCGGGCCTACAATGAGCAGTTCTTC
TRBV12-5,once,NA,TRBJ2-3,CASGLGGADTQYF,TGTGCTAGTGGTTTGGGGGGGGCAGATACGCAGTATTTT
TRBV4-3,NA,TRBD2,TRBJ2-7,CASSQGLAITYEQYF,TGCGCCAGCAGCCAAGGACTAGCCATAACCTACGAGCAGTACTTC
TRBV7-6,NA,NA,TRBJ2-7,CASSLGFRGPDEQYF,TGTGCCAGCAGCTTAGGGTTTAGGGGCCCGGACGAGCAGTACTTC
TRBV5-5,few,NA,TRBJ2-3,CASSLYSADTQYF,TGTGCCAGCAGCTTGTATTCTGCAGATACGCAGTATTTT
TRBV28,NA,TRBD2,TRBJ2-2,CASSLAAGETGELFF,TGTGCCAGCAGTTTGGCAGCGGGAGAAACCGGGGAGCTGTTTTTT
TRBV5-6,few,NA,TRBJ1-1,CASSFTRYTEAFF,TGTGCCAGCAGCTTTACGAGGTACACTGAAGCTTTCTTT
TRBV27,NA,NA,TRBJ2-2,CASSFLQTNTGELFF,TGTGCCAGCAGTTTCCTTCAGACTAACACCGGGGAGCTGTTTTTT
TRBV9,NA,NA,TRBJ2-2,CASSPQDSANTGELFF,TGTGCCAGCAGCCCCCAGGACAGCGCGAACACCGGGGAGCTGTTTTTT
TRBV6-5,NA,TRBD1,TRBJ1-2,CASSYRGQGSGYTF,TGTGCCAGCAGTTACAGGGGACAGGGTAGTGGCTACACCTTC
TRBV7-9,NA,NA,TRBJ1-1,CASSGQENTEAFF,TGTGCCAGCAGCGGGCAGGAAAACACTGAAGCTTTCTTT
TRBV10-3,NA,TRBD2,TRBJ2-2,CAISVSGGNTGELFF,TGTGCCATCAGTGTGAGCGGGGGGAACACCGGGGAGCTGTTTTTT
TRBV19,NA,NA,TRBJ2-5,CASSIVTGAGQETQYF,TGTGCCAGTAGTATAGTAACGGGAGCTGGCCAAGAGACCCAGTACTTC
TRBV27,NA,TRBD1,TRBJ1-5,CASRQGRWSNQPQHF,TGTGCCAGCAGACAGGGGCGGTGGAGCAATCAGCCCCAGCATTTT
TRBV28,NA,NA,TRBJ2-3,CASSPRPGDTQYF,TGTGCCAGCAGTCCCCGACCGGGGGATACGCAGTATTTT
TRBV6-6,NA,TRBD2,TRBJ2-1,CASSYSMREGYNEQFF,TGTGCCAGCAGTTACTCGATGCGGGAGGGCTACAATGAGCAGTTCTTC
TRBV5-1,NA,NA,TRBJ2-1,CASSLGQTQTGFF,TGCGCCAGCAGCTTGGGACAGACTCAAACCGGGTTCTTC
TRBV30,NA,NA,TRBJ1-1,CAWSLWGPSDTEAFF,TGTGCCTGGAGCCTTTGGGGGCCATCGGACACTGAAGCTTTCTTT
TRBV7-8,NA,NA,TRBJ2-1,CASSPGRDLTSNEQFF,TGTGCCAGCAGTCCCGGGCGGGACCTCACCTCCAATGAGCAGTTCTTC
TRBV9,NA,TRBD1,TRBJ1-2,CASSVGGSAGGVGGYTF,TGTGCCAGCAGCGTAGGTGGTTCGGCAGGGGGCGTGGGGGGCTACACCTTC
TRBV19,NA,NA,TRBJ1-5,CASSIMQGNQPQHF,TGTGCCAGTAGTATTATGCAGGGAAATCAGCCCCAGCATTTT
TRBV4-3,NA,TRBD2,TRBJ2-7,CASSPGLGLTYEQYF,TGCGCCAGCAGCCCTGGACTAGGCCTTACCTACGAGCAGTACTTC
TRBV5-1,NA,TRBD2,TRBJ2-3,CASSQFRTSGKGDTQYF,TGCGCCAGCAGCCAATTCAGGACTAGCGGGAAGGGAGATACGCAGTATTTT
TRBV5-1,NA,TRBD2,TRBJ2-5,CASSFGTSGILRETQYF,TGCGCCAGCAGCTTTGGGACTAGCGGGATTCTCCGAGAGACCCAGTACTTC
TRBV19,NA,TRBD1,TRBJ1-5,CASSNYLGRGNQPQHF,TGTGCCAGTAGCAATTATTTGGGCAGGGGGAATCAGCCCCAGCATTTT
TRBV6-5,NA,NA,TRBJ2-1,CASSYGSSYNEQFF,TGTGCCAGCAGTTACGGCAGCTCCTACAATGAGCAGTTCTTC
TRBV6-1,few,NA,TRBJ1-4,CASVNLSGEKLFF,TGTGCCAGCGTCAATCTATCAGGGGAAAAACTGTTTTTT
TRBV18,once,TRBD2,TRBJ2-7,CASSPGLAGEQYF,TGTGCCAGCTCTCCGGGACTAGCGGGCGAGCAGTACTTC
TRBV19,few,NA,TRBJ1-5,CASSIGVYQPQHF,TGTGCCAGTAGTATCGGGGTCTATCAGCCCCAGCATTTT